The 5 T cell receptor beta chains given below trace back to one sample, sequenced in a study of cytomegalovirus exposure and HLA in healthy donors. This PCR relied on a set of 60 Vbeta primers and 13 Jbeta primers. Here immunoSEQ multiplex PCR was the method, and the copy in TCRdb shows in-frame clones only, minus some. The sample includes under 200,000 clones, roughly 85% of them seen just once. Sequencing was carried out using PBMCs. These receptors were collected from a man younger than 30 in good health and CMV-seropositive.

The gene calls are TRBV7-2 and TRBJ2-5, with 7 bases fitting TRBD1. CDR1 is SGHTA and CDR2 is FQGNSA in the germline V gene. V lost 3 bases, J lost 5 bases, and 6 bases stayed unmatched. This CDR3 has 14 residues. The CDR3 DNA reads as TGTGCCAGCAGCTTTCGGACAGGCGAGGAGACCCAGTACTTC. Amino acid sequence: CASSFRTGEETQYF. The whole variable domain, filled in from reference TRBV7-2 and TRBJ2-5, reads GAGVSQSPSNKVTEKGKDVELRCDPISGHTALYWYRQSLGQGLEFLIYFQGNSAPDKSGLPSDRFSAERTGGSVSTLTIQRTQQEDSAVYLCASSFRTGEETQYFGPGTRLLVL.

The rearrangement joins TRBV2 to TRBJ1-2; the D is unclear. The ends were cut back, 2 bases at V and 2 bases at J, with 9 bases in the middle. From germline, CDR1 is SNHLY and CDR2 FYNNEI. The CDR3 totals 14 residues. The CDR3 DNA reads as TGTGCCAGCAGTGAACAGGCCTTAAACTATGGCTACACCTTC. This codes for CASSEQALNYGYTF. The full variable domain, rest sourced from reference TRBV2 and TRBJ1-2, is EPEVTQTPSHQVTQMGQEVILRCVPISNHLYFYWYRQILGQKVEFLVSFYNNEISEKSEIFDDQFSVERPDGSNFTLKIRSTKLEDSAMYFCASSEQALNYGYTFGSGTRLTVV.

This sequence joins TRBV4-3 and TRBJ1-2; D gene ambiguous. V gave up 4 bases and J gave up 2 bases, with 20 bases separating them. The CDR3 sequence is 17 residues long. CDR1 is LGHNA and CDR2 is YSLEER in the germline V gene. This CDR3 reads CASSRASSLRGNYGYTF. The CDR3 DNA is TGCGCCAGCAGCCGCGCCTCCTCCCTACGGGGAAACTATGGCTACACCTTC.

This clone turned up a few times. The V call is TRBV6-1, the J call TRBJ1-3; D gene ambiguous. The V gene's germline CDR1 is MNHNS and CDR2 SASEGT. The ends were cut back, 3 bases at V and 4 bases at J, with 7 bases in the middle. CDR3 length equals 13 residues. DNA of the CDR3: TGTGCCAGCAGTGATGGCCTCGGAAACACCATATATTTT. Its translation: CASSDGLGNTIYF.

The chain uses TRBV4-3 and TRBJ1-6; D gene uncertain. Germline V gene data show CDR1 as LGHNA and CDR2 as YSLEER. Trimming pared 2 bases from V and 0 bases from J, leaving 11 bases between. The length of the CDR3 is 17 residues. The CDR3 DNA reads TGCGCCAGCAGCCAATATGTGCTGAGCTCCTATAATTCACCCCTCCACTTT. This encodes CASSQYVLSSYNSPLHF.